This T cell receptor beta chain was identified during a study of T cells after yellow fever vaccination. Looking at the study overall: Some fractions had low cell numbers, and these were prepared with SMART-Seq v4 Ultra Low Input.

This clonotype was recorded at least ten times. The target antigen is unknown. Whole-study results and caveats: From the bulk population, abundant clonotypes could contaminate and appear within FACS-sorted repertoires.

UMIs were added to TCR cDNA along with a universal primer site when it was made by 5'RACE template switching. TCRdb reprocessed the 5' RACE reads with MiXCR, giving one entry per CDR3 protein. The data show a few hundred thousand distinct CDR3 sequences, with 7.5% to 9% seen just once and over 15% held by the top ten. This clonotype originated in a man in his late teens or twenties who received the YFV17D yellow fever vaccine. The sequencing here drew on PBMCs, taken on the day of the first yellow fever vaccination.

The CDR3 coding sequence is TGCGCCAGCAGCTCGACTAGCGGGGTGCAAGATACGCAGTATTTT. Amino acids: CASSSTSGVQDTQYF. V is TRBV5-1 and J is TRBJ2-3, with 11 nucleotides matching TRBD2. Germline loops: CDR1 SGHRS, CDR2 YFSETQ. The trim removed 3 bases at V and 5 bases at J, leaving 5 bases unmatched. There are 15 residues in the CDR3.